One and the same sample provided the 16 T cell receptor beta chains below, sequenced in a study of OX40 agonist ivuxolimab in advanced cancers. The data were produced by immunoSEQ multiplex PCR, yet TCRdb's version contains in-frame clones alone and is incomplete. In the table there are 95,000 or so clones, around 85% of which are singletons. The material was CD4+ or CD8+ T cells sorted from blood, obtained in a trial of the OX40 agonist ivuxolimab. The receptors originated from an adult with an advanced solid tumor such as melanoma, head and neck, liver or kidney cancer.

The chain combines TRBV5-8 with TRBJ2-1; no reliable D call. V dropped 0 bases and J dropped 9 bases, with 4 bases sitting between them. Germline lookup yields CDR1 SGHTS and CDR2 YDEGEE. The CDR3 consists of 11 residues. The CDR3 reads CASSLVGEQFF. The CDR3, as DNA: TGTGCCAGCAGCTTGGTCGGTGAGCAGTTCTTC.

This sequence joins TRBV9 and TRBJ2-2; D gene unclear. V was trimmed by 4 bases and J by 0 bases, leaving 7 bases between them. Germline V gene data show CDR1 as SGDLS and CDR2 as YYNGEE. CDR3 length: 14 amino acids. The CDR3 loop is CASSPAPNTGELFF. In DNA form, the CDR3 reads TGTGCCAGCAGCCCGGCCCCGAACACCGGGGAGCTGTTTTTT.

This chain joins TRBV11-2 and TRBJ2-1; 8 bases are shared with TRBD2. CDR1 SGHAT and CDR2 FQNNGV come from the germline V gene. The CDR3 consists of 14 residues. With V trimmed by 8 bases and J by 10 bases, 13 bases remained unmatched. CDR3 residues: CASRSTSGFSEQFF. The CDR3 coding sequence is TGTGCCAGCCGTTCTACTAGCGGATTCTCGGAGCAGTTCTTC.

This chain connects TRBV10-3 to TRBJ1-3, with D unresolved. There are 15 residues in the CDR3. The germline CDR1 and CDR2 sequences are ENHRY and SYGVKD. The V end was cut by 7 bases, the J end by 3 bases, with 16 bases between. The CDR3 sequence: CAITPVAEDGNTIYF. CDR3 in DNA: TGTGCCATCACCCCAGTCGCCGAAGATGGAAACACCATATATTTT.

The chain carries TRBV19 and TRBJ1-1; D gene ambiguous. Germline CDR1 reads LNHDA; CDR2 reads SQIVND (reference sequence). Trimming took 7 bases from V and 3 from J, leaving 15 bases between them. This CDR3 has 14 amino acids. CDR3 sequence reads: CASKLGGEDTEAFF. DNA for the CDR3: TGTGCCAGTAAGCTGGGAGGAGAGGACACTGAAGCTTTCTTT.

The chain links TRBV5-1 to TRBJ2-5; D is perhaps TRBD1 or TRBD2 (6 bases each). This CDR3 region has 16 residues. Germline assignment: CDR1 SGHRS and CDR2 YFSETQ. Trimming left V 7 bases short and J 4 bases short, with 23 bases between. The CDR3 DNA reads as TGCGCCAGCGTCCCGGGGGCAGACCGTGGGGGAGAGACCCAGTACTTC. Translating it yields CASVPGADRGGETQYF. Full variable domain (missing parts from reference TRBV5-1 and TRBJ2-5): KAGVTQTPRYLIKTRGQQVTLSCSPISGHRSVSWYQQTPGQGLQFLFEYFSETQRNKGNFPGRFSGRQFSNSRSEMNVSTLELGDSALYLCASVPGADRGGETQYFGPGTRLLVL.

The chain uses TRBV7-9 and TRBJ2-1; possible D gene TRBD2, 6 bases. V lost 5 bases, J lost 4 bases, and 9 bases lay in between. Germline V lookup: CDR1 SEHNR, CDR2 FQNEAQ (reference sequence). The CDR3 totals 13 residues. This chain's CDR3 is CASSHGGYNEQFF. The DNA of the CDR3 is TGTGCCAGCAGCCACGGGGGTTACAATGAGCAGTTCTTC.

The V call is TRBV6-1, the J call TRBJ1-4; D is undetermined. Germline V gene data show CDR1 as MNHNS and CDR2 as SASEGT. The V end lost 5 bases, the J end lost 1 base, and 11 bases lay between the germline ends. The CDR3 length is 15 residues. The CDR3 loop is CASSHAPQTNEKLFF. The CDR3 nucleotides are TGTGCCAGCAGTCATGCCCCGCAAACTAATGAAAAACTGTTTTTT.

Here the CDR3 DNA reads TGCGCCAGCAGCTTCTCGCAGAGGCCCTACTATGGCTACACCTTC. This codes for CASSFSQRPYYGYTF. This chain joins TRBV5-1 and TRBJ1-2; the D is unclear. V was clipped by 2 bases and J by 3 bases, with 14 bases between them. The V gene's germline CDR1 is SGHRS and CDR2 YFSETQ. The CDR3 spans 15 residues.

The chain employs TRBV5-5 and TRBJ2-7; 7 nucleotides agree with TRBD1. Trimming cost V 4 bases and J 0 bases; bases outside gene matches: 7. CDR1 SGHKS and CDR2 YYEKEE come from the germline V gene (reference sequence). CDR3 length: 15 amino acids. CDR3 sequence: CASSTTPGGSYEQYF. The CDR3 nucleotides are TGTGCCAGCAGCACTACGCCAGGGGGCTCCTACGAGCAGTACTTC.

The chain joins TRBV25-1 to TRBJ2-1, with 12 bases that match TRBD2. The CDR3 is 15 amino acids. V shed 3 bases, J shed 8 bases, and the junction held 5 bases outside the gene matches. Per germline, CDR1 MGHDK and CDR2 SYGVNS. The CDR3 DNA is TGTGCCAGCAGTGACGGGACTAGCGGGTTCTATGAGCAGTTCTTC. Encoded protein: CASSDGTSGFYEQFF.

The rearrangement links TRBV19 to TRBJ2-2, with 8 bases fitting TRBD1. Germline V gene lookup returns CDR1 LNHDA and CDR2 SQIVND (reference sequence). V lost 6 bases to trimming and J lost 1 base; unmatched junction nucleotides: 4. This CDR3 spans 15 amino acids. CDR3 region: CASRGQGWNTGELFF. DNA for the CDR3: TGTGCCAGTAGAGGACAGGGATGGAACACCGGGGAGCTGTTTTTT.

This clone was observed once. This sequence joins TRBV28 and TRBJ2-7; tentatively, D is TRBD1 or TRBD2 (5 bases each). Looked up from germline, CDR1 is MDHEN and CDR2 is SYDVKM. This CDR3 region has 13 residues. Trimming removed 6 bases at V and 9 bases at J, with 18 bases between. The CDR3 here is CASSPPEGRGQYF. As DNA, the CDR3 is TGTGCCAGCAGCCCACCTGAGGGGCGCGGGCAGTACTTC.

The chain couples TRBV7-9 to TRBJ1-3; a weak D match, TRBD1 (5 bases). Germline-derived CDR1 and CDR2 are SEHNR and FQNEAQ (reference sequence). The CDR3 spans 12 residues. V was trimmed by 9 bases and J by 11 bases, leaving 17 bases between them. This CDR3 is CASPRADLPIYF. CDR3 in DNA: TGTGCCAGTCCCAGGGCCGATTTGCCCATATATTTT.

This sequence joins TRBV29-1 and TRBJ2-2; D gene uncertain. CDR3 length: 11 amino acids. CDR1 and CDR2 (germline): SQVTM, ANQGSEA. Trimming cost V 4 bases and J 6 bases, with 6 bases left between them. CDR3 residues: CSVGNAGELFF. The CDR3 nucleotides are TGCAGCGTTGGTAATGCCGGGGAGCTGTTTTTT.

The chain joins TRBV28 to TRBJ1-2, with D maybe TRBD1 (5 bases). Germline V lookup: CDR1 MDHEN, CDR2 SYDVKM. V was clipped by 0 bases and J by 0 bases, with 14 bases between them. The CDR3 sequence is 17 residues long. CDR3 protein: CASSLWGGTVANYGYTF. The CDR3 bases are TGTGCCAGCAGTTTATGGGGCGGGACCGTGGCTAACTATGGCTACACCTTC.